These T cell receptor beta chains were read from a single sample in a study of cytomegalovirus exposure and HLA in healthy donors. Method: immunoSEQ multiplex PCR; TCRdb's copy keeps in-frame clones and lacks some. The data show tens of thousands of clones, roughly three quarters seen once. The sequencing input was PBMCs. The source is a woman in her thirties or forties in good health and CMV-seropositive. Both conserved end residues are part of each CDR3. Each record gives: J gene, D gene, V gene, CDR3 protein, CDR3 DNA. A D gene is named only where the DNA matches it firmly.

TRBJ2-5 NA TRBV5-1 CASSLSVDSQETQYF TGCGCCAGCAGCTTGAGTGTGGACAGCCAAGAGACCCAGTACTTC
TRBJ2-7 TRBD1 TRBV5-1 CASSLAGRDRRNYEQYF TGCGCCAGCAGCTTGGCCGGACGGGACAGGAGAAACTACGAGCAGTACTTC
TRBJ1-1 TRBD1 TRBV2 CASSARTGFTEAFF TGTGCCAGCAGTGCAAGGACAGGGTTCACTGAAGCTTTCTTT
TRBJ1-1 NA TRBV5-1 CASSLASMNTEAFF TGCGCCAGCAGCTTGGCTAGTATGAACACTGAAGCTTTCTTT
TRBJ2-3 NA TRBV4-1 CASSPGKATDTQYF TGCGCCAGCAGTCCAGGGAAAGCAACGGATACGCAGTATTTT
TRBJ1-1 NA TRBV29-1 CSVEHGEGEAFF TGCAGCGTTGAACACGGGGAGGGTGAAGCTTTCTTT
TRBJ1-1 NA TRBV18 CASSPDRKNTEAFF TGTGCCAGCTCACCCGACAGAAAAAACACTGAAGCTTTCTTT
TRBJ1-1 NA TRBV7-6 CASSRRGDNTEAFF TGTGCCAGCAGCCGGCGGGGGGACAACACTGAAGCTTTCTTT
TRBJ1-2 TRBD1 TRBV5-4 CASSFDRGVGYTF TGTGCCAGCAGCTTTGACAGGGGAGTAGGCTACACCTTC
TRBJ2-7 NA TRBV7-8 CASSLATVAAISYEQYF TGTGCCAGCAGCTTAGCGACTGTAGCGGCGATCTCCTACGAGCAGTACTTC